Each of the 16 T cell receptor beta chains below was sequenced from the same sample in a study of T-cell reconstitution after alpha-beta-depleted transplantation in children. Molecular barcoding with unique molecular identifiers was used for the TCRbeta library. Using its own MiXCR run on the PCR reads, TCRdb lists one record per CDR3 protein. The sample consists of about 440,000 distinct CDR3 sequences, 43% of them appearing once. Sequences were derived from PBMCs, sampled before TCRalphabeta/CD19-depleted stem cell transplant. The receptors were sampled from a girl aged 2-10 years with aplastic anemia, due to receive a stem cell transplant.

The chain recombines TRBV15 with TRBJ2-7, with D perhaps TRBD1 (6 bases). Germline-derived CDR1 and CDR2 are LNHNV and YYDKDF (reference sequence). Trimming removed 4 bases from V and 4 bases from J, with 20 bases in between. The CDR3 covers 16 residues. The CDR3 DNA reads TGTGCCACCAGCAAGGACGGACCGGGGACAAGTTACGAGCAGTACTTC. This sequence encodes CATSKDGPGTSYEQYF.

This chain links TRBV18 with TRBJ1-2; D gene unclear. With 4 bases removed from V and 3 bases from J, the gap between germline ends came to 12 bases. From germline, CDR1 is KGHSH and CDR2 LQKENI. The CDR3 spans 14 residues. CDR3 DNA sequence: TGTGCCAGCTCACTCCGGACGGGAGACTATGGCTACACCTTC. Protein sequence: CASSLRTGDYGYTF.

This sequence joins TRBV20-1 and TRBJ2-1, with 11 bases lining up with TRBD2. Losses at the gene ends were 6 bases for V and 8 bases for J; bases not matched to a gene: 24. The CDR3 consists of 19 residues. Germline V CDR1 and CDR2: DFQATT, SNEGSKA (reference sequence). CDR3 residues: CSANTQTPGLAEFRHEQFF. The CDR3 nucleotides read TGCAGTGCCAACACCCAAACGCCGGGACTAGCGGAATTCAGACATGAGCAGTTCTTC.

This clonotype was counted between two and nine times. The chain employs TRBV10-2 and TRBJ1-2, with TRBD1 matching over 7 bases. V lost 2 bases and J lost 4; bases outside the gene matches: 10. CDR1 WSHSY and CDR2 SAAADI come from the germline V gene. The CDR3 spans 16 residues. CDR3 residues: CASSETGQHRVYGYTF. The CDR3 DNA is TGCGCCAGCAGTGAGACGGGACAGCACCGGGTCTATGGCTACACCTTC.

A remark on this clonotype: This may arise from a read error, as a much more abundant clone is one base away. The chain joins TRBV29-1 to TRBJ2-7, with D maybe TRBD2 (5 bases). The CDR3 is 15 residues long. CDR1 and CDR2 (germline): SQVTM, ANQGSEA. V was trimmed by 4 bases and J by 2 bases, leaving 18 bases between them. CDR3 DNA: TGCAGCGTTGCCAGGAGCGGAGCATGGCCCTACGAGCAGTACTTC. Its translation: CSVARSGAWPYEQYF.

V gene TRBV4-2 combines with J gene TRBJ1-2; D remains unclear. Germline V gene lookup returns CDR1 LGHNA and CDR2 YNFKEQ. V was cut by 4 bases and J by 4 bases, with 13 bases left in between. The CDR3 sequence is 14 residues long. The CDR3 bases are TGTGCCAGCAGCCGGGAAGGCCGGGGCTATGGCTACACCTTC. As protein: CASSREGRGYGYTF.

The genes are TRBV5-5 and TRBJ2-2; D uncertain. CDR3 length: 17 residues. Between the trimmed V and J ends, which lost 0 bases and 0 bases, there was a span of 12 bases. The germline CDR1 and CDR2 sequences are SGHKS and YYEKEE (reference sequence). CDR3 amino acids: CASSLGVLTPNTGELFF. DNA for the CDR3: TGTGCCAGCAGCTTGGGGGTTCTAACTCCGAACACCGGGGAGCTGTTTTTT.

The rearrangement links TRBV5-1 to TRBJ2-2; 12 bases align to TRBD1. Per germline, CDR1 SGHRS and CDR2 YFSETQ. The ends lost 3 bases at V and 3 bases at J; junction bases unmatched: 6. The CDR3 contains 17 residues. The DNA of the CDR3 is TGCGCCAGCAGCTACGGGACAGGGGGCGGGGACACCGGGGAGCTGTTTTTT. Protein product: CASSYGTGGGDTGELFF.

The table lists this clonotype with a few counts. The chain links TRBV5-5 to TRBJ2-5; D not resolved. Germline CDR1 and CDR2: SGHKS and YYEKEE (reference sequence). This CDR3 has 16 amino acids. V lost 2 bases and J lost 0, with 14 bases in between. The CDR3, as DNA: TGTGCCAGCAGCTTCAGGCGCAGTGGAGACCAAGAGACCCAGTACTTC. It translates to CASSFRRSGDQETQYF.

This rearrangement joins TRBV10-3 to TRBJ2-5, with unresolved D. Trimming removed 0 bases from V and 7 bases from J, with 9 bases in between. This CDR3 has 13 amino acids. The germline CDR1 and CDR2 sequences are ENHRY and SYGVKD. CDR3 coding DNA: TGTGCCATCAGTGAGTCGGTGGGCCCGACCCAGTACTTC. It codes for CAISESVGPTQYF.

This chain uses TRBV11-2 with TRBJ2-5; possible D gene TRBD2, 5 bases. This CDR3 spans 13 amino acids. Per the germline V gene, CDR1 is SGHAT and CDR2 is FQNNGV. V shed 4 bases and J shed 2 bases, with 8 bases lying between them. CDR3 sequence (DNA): TGTGCCAGCAGCTCGGGAATACAAGAGACCCAGTACTTC. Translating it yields CASSSGIQETQYF. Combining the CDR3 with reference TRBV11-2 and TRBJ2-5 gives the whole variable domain EAGVAQSPRYKIIEKRQSVAFWCNPISGHATLYWYQQILGQGPKLLIQFQNNGVVDDSQLPKDRFSAERLKGVDSTLKIQPAKLEDSAVYLCASSSGIQETQYFGPGTRLLVL.

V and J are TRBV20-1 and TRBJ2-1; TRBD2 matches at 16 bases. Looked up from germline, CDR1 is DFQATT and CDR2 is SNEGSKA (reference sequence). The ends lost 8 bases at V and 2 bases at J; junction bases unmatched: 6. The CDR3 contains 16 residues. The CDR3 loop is CSPGLAGGLPYNEQFF. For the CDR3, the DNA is TGCAGTCCGGGACTAGCGGGAGGGCTCCCCTACAATGAGCAGTTCTTC.

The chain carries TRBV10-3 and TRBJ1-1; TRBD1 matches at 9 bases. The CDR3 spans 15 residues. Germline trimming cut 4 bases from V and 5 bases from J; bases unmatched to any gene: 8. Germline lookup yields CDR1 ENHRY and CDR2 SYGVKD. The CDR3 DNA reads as TGTGCCATCAGTGCCACAGGGGGCGCGAGGACTGAAGCTTTCTTT. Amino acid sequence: CAISATGGARTEAFF.

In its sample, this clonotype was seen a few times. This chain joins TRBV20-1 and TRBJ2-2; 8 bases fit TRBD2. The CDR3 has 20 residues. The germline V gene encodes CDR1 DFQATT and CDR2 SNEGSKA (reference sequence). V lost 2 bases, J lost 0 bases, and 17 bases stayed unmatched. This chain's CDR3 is CSARIWRSGRGPTNTGELFF. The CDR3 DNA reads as TGCAGTGCTAGAATCTGGAGAAGCGGGAGAGGACCCACGAACACCGGGGAGCTGTTTTTT.

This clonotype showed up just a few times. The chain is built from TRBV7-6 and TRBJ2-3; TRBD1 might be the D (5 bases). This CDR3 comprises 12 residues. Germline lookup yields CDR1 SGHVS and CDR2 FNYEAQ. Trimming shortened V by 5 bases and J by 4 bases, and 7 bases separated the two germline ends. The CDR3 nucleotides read TGTGCCAGCAGCCCAGGGCCAGATACGCAGTATTTT. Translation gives CASSPGPDTQYF. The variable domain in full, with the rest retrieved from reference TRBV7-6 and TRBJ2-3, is GAGVSQSPRYKVTKRGQDVALRCDPISGHVSLYWYRQALGQGPEFLTYFNYEAQQDKSGLPNDRFSAERPEGSISTLTIQRTEQRDSAMYRCASSPGPDTQYFGPGTRLTVL.

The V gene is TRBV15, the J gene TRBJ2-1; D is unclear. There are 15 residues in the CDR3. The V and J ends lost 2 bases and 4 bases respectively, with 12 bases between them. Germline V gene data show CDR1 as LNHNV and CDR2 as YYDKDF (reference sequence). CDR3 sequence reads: CATSRKDDGYNEQFF. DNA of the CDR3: TGTGCCACCAGCAGAAAAGACGACGGATACAATGAGCAGTTCTTC.